This T cell receptor (beta chain) was sequenced for a study of blood T cell repertoires in COVID-19. Study background: The study drew acute and convalescent COVID-19 samples from the United States, Italy and Spain.

Germline V gives CDR1 SEHNR, CDR2 FQNEAQ (reference sequence). V dropped 6 bases and J dropped 6; count of bases not matched to a gene: 5. The CDR3 consists of 14 residues. As originally analysed: Amplification from reference gene primers served as the basis for estimated nucleated cell counts. Measured with immunoSEQ multiplex PCR; TCRdb has only the in-frame clones, and not every one. That table furnishes V, J and clone size, whereas the DNA furnished D and trimming. The sample carries about 140,000 clones, roughly 88% recorded once. The sequencing input was peripheral blood. The receptor comes from a human donor in a cohort sampled during active COVID-19. The rearrangement joins TRBV7-9 to TRBJ1-5, with TRBD1 identical over 10 bases. CDR3: CASSLTGGSQPQHF. CDR3 nucleotides: TGTGCCAGCAGTTTGACAGGGGGCAGTCAGCCCCAGCATTTT.